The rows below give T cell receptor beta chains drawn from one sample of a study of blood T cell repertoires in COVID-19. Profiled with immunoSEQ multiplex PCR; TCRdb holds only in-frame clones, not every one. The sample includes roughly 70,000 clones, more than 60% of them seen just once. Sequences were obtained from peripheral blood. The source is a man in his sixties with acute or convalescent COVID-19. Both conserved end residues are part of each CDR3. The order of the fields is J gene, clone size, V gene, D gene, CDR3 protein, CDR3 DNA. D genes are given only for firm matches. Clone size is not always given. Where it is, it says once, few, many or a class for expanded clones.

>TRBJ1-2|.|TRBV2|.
CASSEKVGEGYGYTF
TGTGCCAGCAGTGAAAAGGTGGGGGAGGGGTATGGCTACACCTTC
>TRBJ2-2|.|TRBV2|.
CASNKDRNTGELFF
TGTGCCAGCAATAAGGACAGGAACACCGGGGAGCTGTTTTTT
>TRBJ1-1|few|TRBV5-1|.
CASSQEGTRIDTEAFF
TGCGCCAGCAGCCAGGAGGGAACTCGAATAGACACTGAAGCTTTCTTT
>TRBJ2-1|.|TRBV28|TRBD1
CASSEGQGYEQFF
TGTGCCAGCAGTGAGGGACAGGGCTATGAGCAGTTCTTC
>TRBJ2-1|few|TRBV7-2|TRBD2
CASSAASGSIHNEQFF
TGTGCCAGCAGTGCTGCTAGCGGGAGCATCCACAATGAGCAGTTCTTC
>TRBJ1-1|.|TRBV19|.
CASSIRDLNTEAFF
TGTGCCAGTAGTATCCGCGACTTGAACACTGAAGCTTTCTTT
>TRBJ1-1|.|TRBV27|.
CASSLIGVGEAFF
TGTGCCAGCAGTTTAATCGGGGTGGGCGAAGCTTTCTTT
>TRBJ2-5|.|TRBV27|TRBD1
CASSYAWLGQGAGTQYF
TGTGCCAGCAGTTATGCTTGGTTGGGACAGGGGGCCGGGACCCAGTACTTC
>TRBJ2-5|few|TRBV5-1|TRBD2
CASSQGASGGFWETQYF
TGCGCCAGCAGCCAAGGAGCTAGCGGGGGGTTTTGGGAGACCCAGTACTTC
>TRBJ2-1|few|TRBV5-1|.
CASRVEGSYNEQFF
TGCGCCAGCAGGGTTGAGGGAAGCTACAATGAGCAGTTCTTC
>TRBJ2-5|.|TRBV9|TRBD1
CASSVGDSLFGETQYF
TGTGCCAGCAGCGTTGGGGACAGTCTGTTTGGAGAGACCCAGTACTTC
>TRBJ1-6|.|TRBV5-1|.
CASSHYRENSPLHF
TGCGCCAGCAGCCATTACAGAGAGAATTCACCCCTCCACTTT
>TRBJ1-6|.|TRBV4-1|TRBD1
CASSQGTGVGGNSPLHF
TGCGCCAGCAGCCAAGGGACAGGGGTCGGAGGGAATTCACCCCTCCACTTT
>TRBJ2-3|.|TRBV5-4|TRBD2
CASSPGLAGGRSTDTQYF
TGTGCCAGCAGCCCAGGACTAGCGGGGGGCCGCAGCACAGATACGCAGTATTTT
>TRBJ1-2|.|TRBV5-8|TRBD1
CASSPDRVNYGYTF
TGTGCCAGCAGCCCCGACAGGGTCAACTATGGCTACACCTTC
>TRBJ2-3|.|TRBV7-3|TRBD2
CASSEGTSGATDTQYF
TGTGCCAGCAGCGAAGGGACTAGCGGGGCCACAGATACGCAGTATTTT
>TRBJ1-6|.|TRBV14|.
CASRQTAGGANSPLHF
TGTGCCAGCAGACAAACGGCCGGGGGAGCTAATTCACCCCTCCACTTT
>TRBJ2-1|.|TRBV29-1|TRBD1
CSVDWKGAGEQFF
TGCAGCGTTGACTGGAAGGGGGCGGGTGAGCAGTTCTTC
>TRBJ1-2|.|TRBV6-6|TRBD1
CASSYSGTVIGYTF
TGTGCCAGCAGTTACTCGGGGACAGTAATAGGCTACACCTTC
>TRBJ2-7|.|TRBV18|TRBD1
CASSDGQEYEQYF
TGTGCCAGCTCTGACGGACAGGAATACGAGCAGTACTTC
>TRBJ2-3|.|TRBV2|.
CASSARVGADTQYF
TGTGCCAGCAGCGCGCGGGTCGGGGCAGATACGCAGTATTTT
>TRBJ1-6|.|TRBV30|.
CAWAGNYNSPLHF
TGTGCCTGGGCGGGGAACTATAATTCACCCCTCCACTTT
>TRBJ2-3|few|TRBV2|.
CASSDVTGTDTQYF
TGTGCCAGCAGTGATGTCACAGGGACAGATACGCAGTATTTT
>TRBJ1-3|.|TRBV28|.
CASWGGTGNTIYF
TGTGCCAGCTGGGGGGGTACTGGAAACACCATATATTTT
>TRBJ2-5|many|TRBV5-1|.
CASSVGQVETQYF
TGCGCCAGCAGCGTCGGACAAGTTGAGACCCAGTACTTC
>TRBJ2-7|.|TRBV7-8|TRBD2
CASSWTSGSAYEQYF
TGTGCCAGCAGCTGGACTAGCGGGAGCGCCTACGAGCAGTACTTC
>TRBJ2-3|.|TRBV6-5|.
CASSPYYRDTDTQYF
TGTGCCAGCAGTCCATACTACCGCGACACAGATACGCAGTATTTT
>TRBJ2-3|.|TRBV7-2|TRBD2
CASSSSGVITDTQYF
TGTGCCAGCAGCTCTAGCGGGGTAATTACAGATACGCAGTATTTT
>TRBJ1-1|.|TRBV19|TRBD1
CASSTGQGAIEAFF
TGTGCCAGTAGTACTGGACAGGGGGCTATTGAAGCTTTCTTT
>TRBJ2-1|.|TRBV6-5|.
CASSRTGFEQFF
TGTGCCAGCAGCCGAACAGGGTTTGAGCAGTTCTTC
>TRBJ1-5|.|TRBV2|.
CASASSNQPQHF
TGTGCCTCTGCGTCCAGCAATCAGCCCCAGCATTTT
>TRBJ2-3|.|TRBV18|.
CASSRMQERTDTQYF
TGTGCCAGCTCACGGATGCAGGAACGGACAGATACGCAGTATTTT
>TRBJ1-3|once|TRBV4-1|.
CASSNWRDAGNTIYF
TGCGCCAGCAGCAACTGGAGGGATGCGGGAAACACCATATATTTT
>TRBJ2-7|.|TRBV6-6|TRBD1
CASSSDGTGDYEQYF
TGTGCCAGCAGTTCAGACGGGACAGGGGACTACGAGCAGTACTTC
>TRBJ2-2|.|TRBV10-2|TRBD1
CASRGTANTGELFF
TGCGCCAGCAGAGGGACAGCGAACACCGGGGAGCTGTTTTTT
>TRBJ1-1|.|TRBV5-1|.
CASSFDSNTEAFF
TGCGCCAGCAGCTTTGACAGCAACACTGAAGCTTTCTTT
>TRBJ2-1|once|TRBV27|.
CASSISGYNEQFF
TGTGCCAGCAGTATCAGCGGGTACAATGAGCAGTTCTTC
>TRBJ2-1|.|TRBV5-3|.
CARSFRGSDYNEQFF
TGTGCCAGAAGCTTTAGAGGGAGCGACTACAATGAGCAGTTCTTC
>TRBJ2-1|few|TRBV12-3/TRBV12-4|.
CASTDRSGNEQFF
TGTGCCAGCACCGACAGGTCTGGCAATGAGCAGTTCTTC
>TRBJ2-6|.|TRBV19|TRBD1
CASSVTGGAGANVLTF
TGTGCCAGTAGTGTGACAGGGGGCGCTGGGGCCAACGTCCTGACTTTC
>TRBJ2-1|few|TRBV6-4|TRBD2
CASSEGLAGDEQFF
TGTGCCAGCAGTGAAGGACTAGCGGGAGATGAGCAGTTCTTC
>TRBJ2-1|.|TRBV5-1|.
CASSPTQDYNEQFF
TGCGCCAGCAGCCCGACACAGGATTACAATGAGCAGTTCTTC
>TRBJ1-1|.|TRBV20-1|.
CSVKNTEAFF
TGCAGTGTAAAGAACACTGAAGCTTTCTTT
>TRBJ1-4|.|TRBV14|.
CASSQGGNEKLFF
TGTGCCAGCAGCCAAGGAGGGAATGAAAAACTGTTTTTT